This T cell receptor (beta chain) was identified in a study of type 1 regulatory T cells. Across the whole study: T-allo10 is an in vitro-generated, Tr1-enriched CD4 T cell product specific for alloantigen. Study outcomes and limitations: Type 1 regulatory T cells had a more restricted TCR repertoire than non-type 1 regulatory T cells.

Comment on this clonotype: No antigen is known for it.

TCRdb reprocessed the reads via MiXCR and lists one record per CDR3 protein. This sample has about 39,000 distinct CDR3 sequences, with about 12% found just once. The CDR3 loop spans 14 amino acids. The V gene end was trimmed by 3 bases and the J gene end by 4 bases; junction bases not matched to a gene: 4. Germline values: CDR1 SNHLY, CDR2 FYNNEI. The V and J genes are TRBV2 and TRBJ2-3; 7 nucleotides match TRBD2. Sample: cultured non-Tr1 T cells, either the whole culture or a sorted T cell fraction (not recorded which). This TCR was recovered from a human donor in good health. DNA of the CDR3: TGTGCCAGCAGTGAGCAGGGAGGGTCAGATACGCAGTATTTT. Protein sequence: CASSEQGGSDTQYF.